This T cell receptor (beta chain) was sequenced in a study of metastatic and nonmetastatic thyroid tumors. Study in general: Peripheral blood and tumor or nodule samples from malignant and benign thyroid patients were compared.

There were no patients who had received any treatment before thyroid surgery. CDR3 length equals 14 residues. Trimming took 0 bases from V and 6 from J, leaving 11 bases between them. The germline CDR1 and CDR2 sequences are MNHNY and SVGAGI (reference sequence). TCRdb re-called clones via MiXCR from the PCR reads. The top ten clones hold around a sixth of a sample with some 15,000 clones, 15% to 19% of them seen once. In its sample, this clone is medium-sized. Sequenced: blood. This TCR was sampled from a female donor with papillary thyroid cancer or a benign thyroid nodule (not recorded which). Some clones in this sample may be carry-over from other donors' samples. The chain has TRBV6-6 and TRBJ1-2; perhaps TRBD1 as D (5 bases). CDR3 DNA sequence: TGTGCCAGCAGTTACTCGAATGGGGCTGATGGCTACACCTTC. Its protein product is CASSYSNGADGYTF.